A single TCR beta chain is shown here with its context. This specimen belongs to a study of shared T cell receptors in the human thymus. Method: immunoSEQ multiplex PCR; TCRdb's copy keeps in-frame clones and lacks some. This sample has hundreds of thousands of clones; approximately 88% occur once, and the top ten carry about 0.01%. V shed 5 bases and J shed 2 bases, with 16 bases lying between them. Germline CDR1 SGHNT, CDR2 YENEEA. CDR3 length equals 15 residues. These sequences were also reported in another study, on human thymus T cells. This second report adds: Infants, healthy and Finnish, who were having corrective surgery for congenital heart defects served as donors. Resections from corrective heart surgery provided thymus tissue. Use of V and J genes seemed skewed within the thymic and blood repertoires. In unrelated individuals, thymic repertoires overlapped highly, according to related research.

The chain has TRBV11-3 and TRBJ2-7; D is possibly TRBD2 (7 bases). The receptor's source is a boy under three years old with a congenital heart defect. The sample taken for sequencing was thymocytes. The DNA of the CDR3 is TGTGCCAGCAGCCCCAGGCGGGGGCTACCCTACGAGCAGTACTTC. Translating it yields CASSPRRGLPYEQYF.